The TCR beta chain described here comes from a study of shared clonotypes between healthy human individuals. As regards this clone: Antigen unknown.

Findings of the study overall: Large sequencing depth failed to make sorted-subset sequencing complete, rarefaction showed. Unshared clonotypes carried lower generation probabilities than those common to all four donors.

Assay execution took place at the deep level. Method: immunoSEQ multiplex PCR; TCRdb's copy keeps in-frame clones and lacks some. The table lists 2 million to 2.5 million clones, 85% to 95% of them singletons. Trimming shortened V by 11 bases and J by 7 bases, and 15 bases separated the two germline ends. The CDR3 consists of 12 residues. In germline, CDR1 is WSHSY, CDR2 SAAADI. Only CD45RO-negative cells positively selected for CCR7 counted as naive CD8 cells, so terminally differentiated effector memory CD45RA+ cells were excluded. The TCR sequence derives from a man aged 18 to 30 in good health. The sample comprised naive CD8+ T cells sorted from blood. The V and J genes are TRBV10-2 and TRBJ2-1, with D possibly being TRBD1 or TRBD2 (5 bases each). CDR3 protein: CAGSRGVNEQFF. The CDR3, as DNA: TGCGCCGGCTCAAGAGGGGTTAATGAGCAGTTCTTC.